The sequence of this T cell receptor (beta chain) was determined in a study of shared clonotypes between healthy human individuals. Germline V gene lookup returns CDR1 MNHNY and CDR2 SVGAGI (reference sequence). V was pared by 7 bases and J by 4 bases, with 11 bases between. The CDR3 is 12 residues long. Generated by immunoSEQ multiplex PCR, the TCRdb table keeps only in-frame clones and is missing some. The table has 2,500,000 or so clones, around 94% seen once. This rearrangement joins TRBV6-6 to TRBJ2-7; weak D call: TRBD2 (5 bases). This receptor was identified in a man in his late teens or twenties in good health. Sequencing input: naive CD4+ T cells sorted from blood. Specified subset: CD45RA+ positively selected. The CDR3 here is CASTIGGYEQYF. The CDR3 region has the DNA TGTGCCAGCACCATCGGCGGGTACGAGCAGTACTTC.